Listed below are T cell receptor beta chains from one sample, sequenced in a study of T cell changes during pregnancy in multiple sclerosis. The protocol was immunoSEQ multiplex PCR, while the TCRdb copy is restricted to in-frame clones and leaves out a portion. The profile shows approximately 46,000 clones, about 94% of them singletons. The sample consisted of CD4+ T cells from peripheral blood mononuclear cells, taken after pregnancy. The source of these receptors is a female donor with multiple sclerosis, enrolled in a pregnancy study. Both conserved end residues are part of each CDR3. D genes are given only for firm matches. Size is omitted from some rows. Given values are once, few, many or a class for expanded clones.

.,TRBJ1-2,.,TRBV28,CASSLTGSYGYTF,TGTGCCAGCAGTTTAACAGGGTCCTATGGCTACACCTTC
.,TRBJ2-7,.,TRBV30,CAWSVPTYSYEQYF,TGTGCCTGGAGTGTTCCCACCTACTCCTACGAGCAGTACTTC
.,TRBJ2-3,TRBD2,TRBV19,CASSAGGTSRVQYF,TGTGCCAGTAGTGCAGGAGGGACTAGCCGCGTCCAGTATTTT
.,TRBJ2-7,TRBD2,TRBV28,CASSGRGTSGNNEQYF,TGTGCCAGCAGTGGCAGAGGGACTAGCGGGAATAACGAGCAGTACTTC
.,TRBJ2-5,.,TRBV7-8,CASSLVSETQYF,TGTGCCAGCAGTCTAGTGTCAGAGACCCAGTACTTC
few,TRBJ1-5,.,TRBV5-5,CASSKLSSGGQPQHF,TGTGCCAGCAGCAAACTCAGCTCGGGAGGTCAGCCCCAGCATTTT
.,TRBJ1-2,TRBD1,TRBV29-1,CSVPTGGGSESYGYTF,TGCAGCGTTCCGACAGGGGGAGGCAGCGAATCTTATGGCTACACCTTC
.,TRBJ2-1,.,TRBV28,CASRLPGSSYNEQFF,TGTGCCAGCAGGTTACCGGGGAGCTCCTACAATGAGCAGTTCTTC
once,TRBJ1-3,.,TRBV18,CASSPLSGGSSSSGNTIYF,TGTGCCAGCTCACCACTCTCCGGGGGGTCCTCGAGCTCTGGAAACACCATATATTTT
.,TRBJ1-1,.,TRBV6-4,CASSDSAVMNTEAFF,TGTGCCAGCAGTGACTCGGCGGTCATGAACACTGAAGCTTTCTTT
.,TRBJ1-2,.,TRBV30,CAWNQGDDYGYTF,TGTGCCTGGAACCAGGGCGACGACTATGGCTACACCTTC
once,TRBJ2-3,.,TRBV18,CASSPTGYTDTQYF,TGTGCCAGCTCACCGACGGGATACACAGATACGCAGTATTTT
.,TRBJ2-7,TRBD1,TRBV29-1,CSVAQGASTTEQYF,TGCAGCGTGGCGCAGGGGGCTTCCACTACCGAGCAGTACTTC
.,TRBJ2-7,TRBD1,TRBV12-5,CASGLEPRTGKNEQYF,TGTGCTAGTGGTTTGGAACCCCGGACAGGGAAGAACGAGCAGTACTTC
.,TRBJ2-4,.,TRBV19,CASSAAMGREMSKNIQYF,TGTGCCAGTAGTGCCGCTATGGGCCGGGAAATGTCCAAAAACATTCAGTACTTC
.,TRBJ2-2,.,TRBV4-2,CASSQDPKSVRDTGELFF,TGTGCCAGCAGCCAAGATCCCAAGTCTGTCAGGGACACCGGGGAGCTGTTTTTT
.,TRBJ2-1,.,TRBV11-2,CASSLGSSANEQFF,TGTGCCAGCAGCTTAGGGTCCAGCGCCAATGAGCAGTTCTTC
.,TRBJ1-2,.,TRBV29-1,CSVGGGGYTF,TGCAGCGTAGGCGGTGGTGGCTACACCTTC
once,TRBJ1-4,.,TRBV4-3,CASSQDTAGEEKLFF,TGCGCCAGCAGCCAAGATACGGCAGGGGAAGAAAAACTGTTTTTT
.,TRBJ2-7,.,TRBV14,CASSRQSYSYEQYF,TGTGCCAGCAGCCGACAGTCTTACTCCTACGAGCAGTACTTC
once,TRBJ1-5,TRBD1,TRBV15,CATSAFRDRGQNQPQHF,TGTGCCACCAGCGCATTCCGGGACAGGGGGCAAAATCAGCCCCAGCATTTT
.,TRBJ2-1,TRBD2,TRBV5-1,CASSNKRLAGYNEQFF,TGCGCCAGCAGCAATAAAAGACTAGCGGGGTACAATGAGCAGTTCTTC
once,TRBJ2-1,TRBD1,TRBV5-5,CASSRTAETGGITFF,TGTGCCAGCAGCCGGACTGCGGAAACAGGGGGGATTACGTTCTTC
.,TRBJ2-7,TRBD2,TRBV10-1,CASSPGASGSDEQYF,TGCGCCAGCAGCCCCGGGGCTAGCGGTAGCGACGAGCAGTACTTC
.,TRBJ2-1,TRBD2,TRBV10-3,CAISASLAGGGGNEQFF,TGTGCCATCAGCGCCTCCTTAGCGGGAGGAGGCGGCAATGAGCAGTTCTTC
.,TRBJ2-1,TRBD2,TRBV6-5,CASSSRTSGNYNEQFF,TGTGCCAGCAGTTCCCGGACTAGCGGGAACTACAATGAGCAGTTCTTC
.,TRBJ2-7,TRBD1,TRBV7-6,CASSLDPGQGNEQYF,TGTGCCAGCAGCTTAGACCCGGGACAGGGGAACGAGCAGTACTTC
.,TRBJ2-2,.,TRBV7-9,CASSLNLAGKAGELFF,TGTGCCAGCAGCTTAAATTTAGCAGGGAAGGCCGGGGAGCTGTTTTTT
.,TRBJ2-5,.,TRBV19,CASSIVFTGRGPETQYF,TGTGCCAGTAGTATAGTCTTTACAGGGCGCGGGCCAGAGACCCAGTACTTC
once,TRBJ2-4,.,TRBV18,CASSPRQDTKNIQYF,TGTGCCAGCTCACCACGACAGGACACCAAAAACATTCAGTACTTC
.,TRBJ2-3,.,TRBV30,CAWGTGTGLLRNMNF,.
.,TRBJ1-2,TRBD1,TRBV30,CAWSGKGQGIVNGYTF,TGTGCCTGGAGTGGAAAGGGACAGGGAATAGTAAATGGCTACACCTTC
.,TRBJ2-2,.,TRBV28,CARRGMLRGTGELFF,TGTGCCAGGCGCGGAATGCTGCGCGGCACCGGGGAGCTGTTTTTT
.,TRBJ2-2,TRBD2,TRBV29-1,CSVKREGNTGELFF,TGCAGCGTTAAACGGGAGGGGAACACCGGGGAGCTGTTTTTT
once,TRBJ1-1,.,TRBV2,CASSQQVTNTEAFF,TGTGCCAGCAGTCAACAGGTGACGAACACTGAAGCTTTCTTT
.,TRBJ2-7,TRBD2,TRBV4-1,CASSQGIAGGPLDEQYF,TGCGCCAGCAGCCAAGGTATAGCGGGAGGGCCATTAGACGAGCAGTACTTC
.,TRBJ2-7,TRBD2,TRBV6-6,CASRTSGTYEQYF,TGTGCCAGTAGGACTAGCGGAACCTACGAGCAGTACTTC
.,TRBJ2-5,.,TRBV19,CASSPTPRDTLRGTQYF,TGTGCCAGTAGTCCGACCCCCCGGGACACCCTTCGGGGGACCCAGTACTTC
.,TRBJ1-2,TRBD1,TRBV5-1,CASSSPGQVGGYTF,TGCGCCAGCAGCTCCCCGGGACAGGTGGGTGGCTACACCTTC